The source of this TCR beta chain is a study of persistence of HIV-infected CD4 T cells. Findings and limits, study-wide: Antigen-responding cells were enriched for degenerate expanded CDR3beta sequences.

Cells were stimulated with CMV-infected fibroblast lysates at about 10 ug/mL. Sorted nonresponding memory CD4+ T cells were CD40L-negative, CD69-negative, CD45RO-high. CD4+ T cell counts exceeded 400 cells/uL; CMV serology was positive. Stimulated PBMCs had first been depleted of CD8+ T cells. CD8-depleted PBMCs were stimulated about 20 hours with anti-CD28/CD49d costimulation, CD40-blocking antibody and enfuvirtide. The immunoSEQ assay was version 4, run in survey mode. Profiled with immunoSEQ multiplex PCR; TCRdb holds only in-frame clones, not every one. The table has fewer than 35,000 clones, roughly four fifths seen once. V was cut by 2 bases and J by 10 bases, with 16 bases left in between. This CDR3 comprises 14 residues. Germline V lookup: CDR1 SGHTS, CDR2 YDEGEE. This clone was picked up a small number of times. Its cognate antigen is unknown.

The gene calls are TRBV5-8 and TRBJ1-5; no firm D call. The source is an adult man with HIV who was CMV-seropositive. The input for sequencing was CD4+ T cells sorted from PBMCs after roughly 18-hour stimulation, taken from a patient who received antiretroviral therapy. As DNA, the CDR3 is TGTGCCAGCAGCTTCATGACAACTTCGAAACCCCAGCATTTT. Translated: CASSFMTTSKPQHF.